This TCR beta chain was found in a study of blood T cells in healthy people across ages (dated by TCRdb to the mid-2010s). For the study in its entirety: Template switching captured roughly one uniquely barcoded TCR beta cDNA molecule per two T cells in model experiments. To track age-related changes in TCR beta repertoire diversity, the study relied on deep sequencing normalized with unique cDNA molecular identifiers. The donors were divided into four age groups: young (average 16 years), middle-aged (around 41), aged (around 67) and long-lived (approximately 74). The study analyzed two additional independent replicas of 1 million unique cDNA reads from the same blood draw for two donors, one aged 18 to 30 and one aged 80 or older.

Receptor amplification or capture employed 5' RACE. TCRdb shows the sequencer as Illumina HiSeq 2500. A second about 6 to 11 cycle PCR used a sample-barcoded 5' primer and a J-beta primer mix. A template-switch 5' adaptor carrying 12 random nucleotides introduced a unique molecular identifier onto each TCR beta cDNA molecule. Each sample yielded at least 2.5 million CDR3-containing paired-end reads. First-strand cDNA synthesis was performed from all RNA using the Mint cDNA synthesis kit, with priming by a TRBC-specific oligonucleotide. Following uracil-DNA glycosylase treatment, all cDNA underwent a first 18-cycle PCR with the universal primers M1SS and BC2_uni_R. The paper's processing steps were these. Each sample was normalized by randomly selecting 1 million high-quality reads, each carrying a distinct molecular identifier. Reads with shared molecular identifiers were discarded instead of being binned into consensus sequences. MiTCR, run with a Q25 quality threshold and the strictest error-elimination algorithm, handled CDR3 identification, clonotype clustering and error correction. A nonparametric unseen species model using Euler transformation provided a lower-bound estimate of total TCR beta diversity. TCRdb itself trimmed the public reads at Q25 with fastp, ran MiXCR and retained productive beta chains. Rows with a matching CDR3 protein are joined into one entry that keeps the most common DNA and genes. TCRdb, not the authors, supplied the V and J calls. Recorded for this sample are about 930,000 distinct CDR3 sequences; under 35% of them occurred a single time. Roughly 10% of the sample is held by the ten biggest clonotypes.

For CDR1 and CDR2, the germline V gene lists ENHRY and SYGVKD. Trimmed from V: 1 base; trimmed from J: 1 base; junction bases lacking a gene match: 3. The CDR3 sequence holds 16 residues, the cysteine and phenylalanine included. Solely the CDR3 DNA is kept, with 48 bases framed from the first base. Donors were a few dozen systemically healthy Caucasian individuals from Russia aged roughly 6 to 90 years. Around 9.7 milliliters of peripheral blood were collected from each donor into EDTA-treated Vacutainer tubes. Ficoll-Paque density-gradient centrifugation was used to isolate PBMCs, with at least 6.5 million per sample. Total RNA was extracted from PBMCs with Trizol reagent, with at least 5.5 micrograms obtained per sample. For every donor, flow cytometry on a PBMC aliquot measured the percentage of naive CD45RAhigh/CD27high T cells. General study outcomes and caveats: There was a strong correlation between observed TCR beta diversity and the percentage of naive T cells measured by flow cytometry. Compared with the aged group, the long-lived group had more naive CD4+ T cells, fewer expanded clones and increased TCR diversity, a pattern suggesting age selection. Bulk unsorted PBMC profiling prevented conclusive comparison of naive and antigen-experienced compartments. As age increased, observed TCR beta diversity per million T cells dropped in a roughly linear way, and a significant reduction was already evident by age about 40. Because the CMV infection status of the donors was unknown, age-related changes in expanded clonotypes may potentially have been confounded. Total diversity estimates from one million sequenced T cells were considered lower bounds and underestimates.

On this clonotype: The antigen this receptor binds is unknown. Qualities for individual bases were not recorded, and no much larger clone is one base off.

These same records also appear under a second study, on T cells of mothers and their children. As that second study puts it: The donors were nine systemically healthy Caucasian individuals, made up of three mothers and their six children. cDNA synthesis used all of the extracted RNA, with approximately 1.4 ug of RNA in each 15 ul reaction. In the second PCR, sample barcodes and 2-4 random nucleotides were introduced via the M1S primer. Each mother yielded over 8.5 million TCR beta CDR3 reads and each child about 3 million reads. In both related and unrelated pairs, thymic selection shapes the output of TCR recombination in a similar way, with inherited differences having only a minor effect. Normalized repertoire overlap was always slightly but never significantly higher in related than unrelated mother-child pairs. No persistent microchimeric T cell clones were found, with a detection sensitivity of 75 to 100 clones per million clonotypes. The study used deep NGS to compare TCR beta repertoires of mothers and children, seeking features distinguishing related mother-child pairs from unrelated individuals. Mothers averaged roughly 36 +/- 4 years of age and children averaged 11 +/- 4 years. After adapter ligation with NEBNext reagents, the libraries were sequenced on Illumina HiSeq 2000 with 100+100 nt paired-end reads. Mother and child libraries were prepared a month apart and sequenced in separate runs to prevent cross-contamination. Each donor had between 500,000 and 2,000,000 distinct TCR beta clonotypes identified. Naive TCR beta clonotypes were estimated from low-frequency clonotypes matched to each donor's FACS-determined naive share, without sorting.

Sequenced material: blood. This TCR was sampled from a woman aged 40 to 50 in good health. The rearrangement joined TRBV10-3 to TRBJ2-3, and TRBD2 matches 9 of the central bases. The CDR3: CAISEFAGGRTDTQYF. The DNA reads TGTGCCATCAGTGAGTTTGCGGGGGGGCGCACAGATACGCAGTATTTT.